The clone carrying this TCR beta chain has more than one count but fewer than ten. The antigen is unknown. These data are taken from a study of vaccination and CD4 T cells after COVID-19. Background on the study: Collection of post-vaccine samples followed dose two by a median about 72 days, spanning a range of 14 to 241. Researchers treated cells with overlapping spike peptides taken from SARS-CoV-2, HCoV-NL63, HCoV-OC43 and HCoV-229E.

An Oncomine TCR Beta short-read assay was used to sequence the DNA from cultured CD4+ T cells. Genomic DNA was isolated from CD4+ T cells that had been cultured. TCRdb reanalysed the PCR reads using MiXCR and keeps one entry per CDR3 protein. There are fewer than 8,000 distinct CDR3 sequences in the sample; 30% to 40% occur only once, and roughly 13% lies in the top ten. Treatment described: roughly 10-day PBMC culture with coronavirus spike peptide pools or control peptides (ViraFEST assay). CD4+ T-cell collection from the unexposed donor predated the COVID-19 pandemic (2011-2018). TCR sequencing followed the expansion of antigen-specific T cells with peptide pools in ViraFEST. Germline V gives CDR1 SEHNR, CDR2 FQNEAQ (reference sequence). This CDR3 has 16 residues. Trimming removed 4 bases from V and 0 bases from J, with 12 bases in between.

The sample comprised CD4+ T cells from blood, cultured in vitro. This rearrangement joins TRBV7-9 to TRBJ2-2; TRBD1 or TRBD2 may be the D gene (5 bases each). This receptor was obtained from a human donor in good health. The CDR3 nucleotides read TGTGCCAGCAGCTCGGGGCCGGCGGCGAACACCGGGGAGCTGTTTTTT. Encoded protein: CASSSGPAANTGELFF.